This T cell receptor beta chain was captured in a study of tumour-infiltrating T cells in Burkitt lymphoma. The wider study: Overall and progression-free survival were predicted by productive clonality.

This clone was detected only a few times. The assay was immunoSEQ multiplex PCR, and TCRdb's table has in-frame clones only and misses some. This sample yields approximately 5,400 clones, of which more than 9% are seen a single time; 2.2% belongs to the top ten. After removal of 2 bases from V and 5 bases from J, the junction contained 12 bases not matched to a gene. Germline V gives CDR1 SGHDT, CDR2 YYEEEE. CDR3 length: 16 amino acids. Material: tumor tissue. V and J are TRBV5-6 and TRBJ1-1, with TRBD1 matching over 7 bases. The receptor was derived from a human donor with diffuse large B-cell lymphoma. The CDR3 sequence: CASSFWGGGGETEAFF. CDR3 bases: TGTGCCAGCAGCTTTTGGGGCGGAGGGGGCGAGACTGAAGCTTTCTTT.